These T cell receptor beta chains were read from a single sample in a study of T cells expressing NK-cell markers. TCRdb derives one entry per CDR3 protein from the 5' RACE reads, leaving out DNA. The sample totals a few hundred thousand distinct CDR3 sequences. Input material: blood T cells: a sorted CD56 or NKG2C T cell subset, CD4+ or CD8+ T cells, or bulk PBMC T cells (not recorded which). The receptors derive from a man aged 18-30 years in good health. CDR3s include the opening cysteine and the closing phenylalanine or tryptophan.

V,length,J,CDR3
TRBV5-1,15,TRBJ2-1,CASSLVRAGENEQFF
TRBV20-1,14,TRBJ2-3,CSVTDRGRTDTQYF
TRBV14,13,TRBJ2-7,CASRQAPAHEQYF
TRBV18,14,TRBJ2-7,CASSPRDRGNEQYF
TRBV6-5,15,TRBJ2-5,CASSSRDRGQETQYF
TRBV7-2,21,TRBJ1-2,CASSLALVPGQLLEGGYGYTF
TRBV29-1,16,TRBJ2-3,CSVEGGATGGLDTQYF
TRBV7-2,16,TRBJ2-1,CASSLAPLETNNEQFF
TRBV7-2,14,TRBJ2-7,CASSLQTSSYEQYF
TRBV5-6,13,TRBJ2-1,CASSLDSVNEQFF
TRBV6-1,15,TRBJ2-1,CASSARGRGYNEQFF
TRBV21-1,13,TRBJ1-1,CASSKNFRSEAFF
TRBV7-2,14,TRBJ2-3,CASSKGGWRDTQYF
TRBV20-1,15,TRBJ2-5,CSASAWDRAQETQYF
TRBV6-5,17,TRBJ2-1,CASSYTRTSGSSNEQFF
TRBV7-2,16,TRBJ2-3,CASSLFGGRGADTQYF
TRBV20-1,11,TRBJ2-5,CSARKRETQYF
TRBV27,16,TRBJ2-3,CASSLSEIAGTDTQYF
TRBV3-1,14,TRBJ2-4,CASSQAYSEGFQYF
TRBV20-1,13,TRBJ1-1,CSARVHVLTEAFF
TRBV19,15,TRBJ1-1,CASSILAGMNTEAFF
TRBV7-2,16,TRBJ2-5,CASSLVPSGAQETQYF
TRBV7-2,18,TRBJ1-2,CASSLAILRTGGASGYTF
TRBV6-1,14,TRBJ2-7,CASSPTRGTYEQYF
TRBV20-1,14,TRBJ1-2,CSASGQSSNYGYTF
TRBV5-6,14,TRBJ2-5,CASSLRRTQETQYF
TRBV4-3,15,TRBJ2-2,CASSQDPDRAGELFF
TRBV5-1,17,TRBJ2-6,CASSSGQSLSGANVLTF
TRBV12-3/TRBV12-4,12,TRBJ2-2,CASSRDAGELFF
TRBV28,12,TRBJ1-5,CASSSTREPQHF
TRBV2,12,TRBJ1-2,CASINRLSGYTF
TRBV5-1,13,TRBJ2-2,CASGETNTGELFF
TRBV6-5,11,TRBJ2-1,CASSSTTKQFF
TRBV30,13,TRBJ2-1,CAWTLLDRNEQFF
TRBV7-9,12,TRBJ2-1,CASSRQNNEQFF
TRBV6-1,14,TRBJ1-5,CASRPGILGQPQHF
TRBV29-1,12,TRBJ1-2,CSVEYTRGGYTF
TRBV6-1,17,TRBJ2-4,CASSPRGGAIAKNIQYF
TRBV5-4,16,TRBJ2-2,CASSLGRTGNTGELFF
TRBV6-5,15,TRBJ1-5,CASSYSRQGGQPQHF
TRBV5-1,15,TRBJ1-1,CASSPLGQVTTEAFF
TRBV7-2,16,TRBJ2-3,CASSLIPSGSTDTQYF
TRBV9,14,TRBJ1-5,CASSGGEGSQPQHF
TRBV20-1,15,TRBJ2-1,CSAIPVAGSYNEQFF
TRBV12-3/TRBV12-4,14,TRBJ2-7,CASSPRTASYEQYF